The present T cell receptor beta chain was sequenced within a study of blood T cell repertoires in COVID-19. The CDR3 covers 17 residues. Looked up from germline, CDR1 is SGHTA and CDR2 is FQGNSA. Between the trimmed V and J ends, which lost 1 base and 0 bases, there was a span of 14 bases. Adults between about 18 and 95 years of age took part from about two dozen US areas. The data were produced by immunoSEQ multiplex PCR, yet TCRdb's version contains in-frame clones alone and is incomplete. The sample records 150,000 or so clones, 65% to 85% being singletons. The rearrangement joins TRBV7-2 to TRBJ2-3, with D perhaps TRBD2 (7 bases). The source is a woman aged 45-59 years in a cohort exposed to, infected with or recovered from COVID-19 (not recorded which). Sequenced: PBMCs or T cells enriched from blood (not recorded which). CDR3 in DNA: TGTGCCAGCAGCTTAGTGGGTGGGGGGGCTAGCACAGATACGCAGTATTTT. Translated: CASSLVGGGASTDTQYF.